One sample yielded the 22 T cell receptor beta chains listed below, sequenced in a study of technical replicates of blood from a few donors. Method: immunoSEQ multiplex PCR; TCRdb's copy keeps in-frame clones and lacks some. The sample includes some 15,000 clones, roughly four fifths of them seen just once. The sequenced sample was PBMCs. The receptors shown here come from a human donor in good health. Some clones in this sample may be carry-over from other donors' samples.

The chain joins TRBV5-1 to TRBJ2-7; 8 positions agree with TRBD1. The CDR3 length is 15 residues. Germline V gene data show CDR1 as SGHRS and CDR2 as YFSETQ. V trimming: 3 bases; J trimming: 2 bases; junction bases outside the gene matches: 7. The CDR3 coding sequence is TGCGCCAGCAGCTCCGGGGACAGGTTTCCCTACGAGCAGTACTTC. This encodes CASSSGDRFPYEQYF.

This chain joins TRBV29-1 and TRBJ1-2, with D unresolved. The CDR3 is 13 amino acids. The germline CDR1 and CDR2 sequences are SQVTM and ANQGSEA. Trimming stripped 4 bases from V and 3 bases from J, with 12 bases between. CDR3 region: CSVAQVLDYGYTF. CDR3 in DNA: TGCAGCGTTGCTCAGGTATTGGACTATGGCTACACCTTC.

The chain's CDR3 is CASSLAGVSNQPQHF. The CDR3 nucleotides are TGCGCCAGCAGCTTGGCAGGGGTTAGCAATCAGCCCCAGCATTTT. This sequence joins TRBV5-1 and TRBJ1-5; D might be TRBD1 (6 bases). Germline V CDR1 and CDR2: SGHRS, YFSETQ. Trimming removed 0 bases from V and 0 bases from J, with 7 bases in between. CDR3 size: 15 residues.

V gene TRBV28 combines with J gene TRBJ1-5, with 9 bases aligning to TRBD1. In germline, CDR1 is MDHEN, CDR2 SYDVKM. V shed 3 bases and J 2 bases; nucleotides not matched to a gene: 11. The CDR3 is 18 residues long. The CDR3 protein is CASSLERTGVTRNQPQHF. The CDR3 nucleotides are TGTGCCAGCAGTTTGGAAAGGACAGGGGTCACCCGCAATCAGCCCCAGCATTTT.

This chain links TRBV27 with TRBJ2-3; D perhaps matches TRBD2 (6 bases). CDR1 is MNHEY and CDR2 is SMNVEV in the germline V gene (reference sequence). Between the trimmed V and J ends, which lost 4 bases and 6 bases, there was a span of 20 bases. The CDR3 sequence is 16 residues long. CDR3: CASSSSAHSGPDTQYF. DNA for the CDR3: TGTGCCAGCAGTTCCAGCGCTCATAGCGGCCCCGATACGCAGTATTTT.

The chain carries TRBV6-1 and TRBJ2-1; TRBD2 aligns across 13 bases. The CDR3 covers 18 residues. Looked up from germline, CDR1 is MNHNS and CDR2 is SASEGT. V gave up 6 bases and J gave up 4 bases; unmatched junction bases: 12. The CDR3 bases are TGTGCCAGCAGCGAACTAGCGGGAGGGCCCCAGACATACAATGAGCAGTTCTTC. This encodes CASSELAGGPQTYNEQFF.

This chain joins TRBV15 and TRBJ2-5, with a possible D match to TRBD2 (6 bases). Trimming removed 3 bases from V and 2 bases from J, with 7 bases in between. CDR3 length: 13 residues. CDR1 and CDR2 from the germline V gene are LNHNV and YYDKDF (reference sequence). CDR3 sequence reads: CATSSGTQETQYF. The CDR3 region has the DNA TGTGCCACCAGCAGCGGGACTCAAGAGACCCAGTACTTC. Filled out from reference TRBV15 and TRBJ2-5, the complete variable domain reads DAMVIQNPRYQVTQFGKPVTLSCSQTLNHNVMYWYQQKSSQAPKLLFHYYDKDFNNEADTPDNFQSRRPNTSFCFLDIRSPGLGDTAMYLCATSSGTQETQYFGPGTRLLVL.

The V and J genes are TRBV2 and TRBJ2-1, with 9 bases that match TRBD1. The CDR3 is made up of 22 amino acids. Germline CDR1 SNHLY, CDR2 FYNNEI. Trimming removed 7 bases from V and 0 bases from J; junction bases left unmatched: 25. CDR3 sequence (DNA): TGTGCCAGCAAAAAAAACAGGGGGCTTGCGTTGCGGGGTTTCAACTCCTACAATGAGCAGTTCTTC. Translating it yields CASKKNRGLALRGFNSYNEQFF.

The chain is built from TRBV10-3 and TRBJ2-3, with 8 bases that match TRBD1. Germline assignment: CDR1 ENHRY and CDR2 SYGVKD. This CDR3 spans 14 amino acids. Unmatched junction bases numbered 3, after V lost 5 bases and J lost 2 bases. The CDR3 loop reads CAISQTGDTDTQYF. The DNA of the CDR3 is TGTGCCATCAGTCAGACAGGGGACACAGATACGCAGTATTTT.

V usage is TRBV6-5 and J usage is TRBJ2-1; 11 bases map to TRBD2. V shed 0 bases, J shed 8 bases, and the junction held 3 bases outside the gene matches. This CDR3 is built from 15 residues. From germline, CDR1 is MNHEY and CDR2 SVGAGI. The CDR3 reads CASSYSLAGEYEQFF. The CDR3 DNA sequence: TGTGCCAGCAGTTACTCACTAGCGGGAGAATATGAGCAGTTCTTC.

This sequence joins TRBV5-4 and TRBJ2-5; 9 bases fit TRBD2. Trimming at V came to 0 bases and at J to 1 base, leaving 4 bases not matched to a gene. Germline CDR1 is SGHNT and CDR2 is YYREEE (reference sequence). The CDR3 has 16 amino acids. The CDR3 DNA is TGTGCCAGCAGCTTGGTGGCGGGAGGGCCCCAAGAGACCCAGTACTTC. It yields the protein CASSLVAGGPQETQYF.

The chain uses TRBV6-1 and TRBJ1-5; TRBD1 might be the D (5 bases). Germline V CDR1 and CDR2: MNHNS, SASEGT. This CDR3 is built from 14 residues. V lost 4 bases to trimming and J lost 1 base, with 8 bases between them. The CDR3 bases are TGTGCCAGCAGTGGGGGCAGCAGCAATCAGCCCCAGCATTTT. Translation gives CASSGGSSNQPQHF.

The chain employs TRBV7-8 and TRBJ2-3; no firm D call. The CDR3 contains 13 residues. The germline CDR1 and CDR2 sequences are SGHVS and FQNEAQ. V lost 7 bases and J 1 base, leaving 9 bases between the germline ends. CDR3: CASIPGGTDTQYF. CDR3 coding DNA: TGTGCCAGCATCCCCGGAGGCACAGATACGCAGTATTTT.

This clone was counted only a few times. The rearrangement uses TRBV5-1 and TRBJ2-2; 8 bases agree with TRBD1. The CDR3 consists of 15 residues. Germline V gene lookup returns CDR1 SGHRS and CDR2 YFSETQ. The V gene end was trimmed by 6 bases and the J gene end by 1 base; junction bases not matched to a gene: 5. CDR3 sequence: CASTSGQVNTGELFF. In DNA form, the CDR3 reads TGCGCCAGCACCTCGGGACAGGTGAACACCGGGGAGCTGTTTTTT. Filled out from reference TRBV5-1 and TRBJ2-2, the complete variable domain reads KAGVTQTPRYLIKTRGQQVTLSCSPISGHRSVSWYQQTPGQGLQFLFEYFSETQRNKGNFPGRFSGRQFSNSRSEMNVSTLELGDSALYLCASTSGQVNTGELFFGEGSRLTVL.

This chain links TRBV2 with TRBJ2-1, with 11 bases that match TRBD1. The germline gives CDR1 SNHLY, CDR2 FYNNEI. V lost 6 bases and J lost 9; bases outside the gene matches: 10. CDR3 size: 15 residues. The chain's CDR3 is CASSGQGAGSGEQFF. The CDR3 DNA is TGTGCCAGCAGCGGACAGGGGGCCGGTAGCGGTGAGCAGTTCTTC.

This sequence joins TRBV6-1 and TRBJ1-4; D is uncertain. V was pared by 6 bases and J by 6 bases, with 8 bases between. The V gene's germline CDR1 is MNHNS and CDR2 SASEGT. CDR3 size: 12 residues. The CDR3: CASSEQDEKLFF. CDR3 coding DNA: TGTGCCAGCAGCGAGCAGGATGAAAAACTGTTTTTT.

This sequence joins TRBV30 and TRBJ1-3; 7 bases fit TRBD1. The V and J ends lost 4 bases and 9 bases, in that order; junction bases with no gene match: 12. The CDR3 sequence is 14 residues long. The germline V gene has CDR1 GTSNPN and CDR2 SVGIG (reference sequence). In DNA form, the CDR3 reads TGTGCCTGGAACATGATGCAGGGGGTGGGCACCATATATTTT. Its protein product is CAWNMMQGVGTIYF.

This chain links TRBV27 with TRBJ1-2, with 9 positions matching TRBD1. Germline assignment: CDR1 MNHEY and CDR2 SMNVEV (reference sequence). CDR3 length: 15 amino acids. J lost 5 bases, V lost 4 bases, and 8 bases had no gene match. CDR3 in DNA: TGTGCCAGCAGTTCATACACGGGACAGGGATATGGCTACACCTTC. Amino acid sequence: CASSSYTGQGYGYTF.

Here the CDR3 DNA reads TGTGCCAGCAGTGACTCCAGGGGGTCTGGAAACACCATATATTTT. Protein product: CASSDSRGSGNTIYF. V gene TRBV25-1 combines with J gene TRBJ1-3; 7 positions match TRBD1. The V gene's germline CDR1 is MGHDK and CDR2 SYGVNS. The CDR3 runs to 15 residues. The trim removed 3 bases at V and 1 base at J, leaving 3 bases unmatched.

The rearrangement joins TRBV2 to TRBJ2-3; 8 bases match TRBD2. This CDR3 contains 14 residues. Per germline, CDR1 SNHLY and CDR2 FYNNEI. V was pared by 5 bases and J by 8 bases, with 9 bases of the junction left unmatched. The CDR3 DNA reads TGTGCCAGCAGTATCGGAGCGGGGGTGGCTACGCAGTATTTT. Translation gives CASSIGAGVATQYF. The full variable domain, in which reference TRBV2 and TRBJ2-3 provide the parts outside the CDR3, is EPEVTQTPSHQVTQMGQEVILRCVPISNHLYFYWYRQILGQKVEFLVSFYNNEISEKSEIFDDQFSVERPDGSNFTLKIRSTKLEDSAMYFCASSIGAGVATQYFGPGTRLTVL.

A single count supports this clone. The CDR3 sequence is CATREGETQYF. CDR3 sequence (DNA): TGTGCCACCAGGGAGGGTGAGACCCAGTACTTC. The chain carries TRBV19 and TRBJ2-5; 7 nucleotides line up with TRBD2. J was trimmed by 5 bases and V by 10 bases; bases with no gene match: 4. This CDR3 is built from 11 residues. The V gene's germline CDR1 is LNHDA and CDR2 SQIVND (reference sequence).

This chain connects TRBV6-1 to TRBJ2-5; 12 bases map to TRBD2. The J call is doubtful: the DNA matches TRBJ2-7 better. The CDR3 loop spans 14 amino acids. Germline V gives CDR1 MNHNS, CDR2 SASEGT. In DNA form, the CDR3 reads TGTGCCAGCAGCGTACTAGCGGGAGGATCCGAGCAGTACTTC. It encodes CASSVLAGGSEQYF.